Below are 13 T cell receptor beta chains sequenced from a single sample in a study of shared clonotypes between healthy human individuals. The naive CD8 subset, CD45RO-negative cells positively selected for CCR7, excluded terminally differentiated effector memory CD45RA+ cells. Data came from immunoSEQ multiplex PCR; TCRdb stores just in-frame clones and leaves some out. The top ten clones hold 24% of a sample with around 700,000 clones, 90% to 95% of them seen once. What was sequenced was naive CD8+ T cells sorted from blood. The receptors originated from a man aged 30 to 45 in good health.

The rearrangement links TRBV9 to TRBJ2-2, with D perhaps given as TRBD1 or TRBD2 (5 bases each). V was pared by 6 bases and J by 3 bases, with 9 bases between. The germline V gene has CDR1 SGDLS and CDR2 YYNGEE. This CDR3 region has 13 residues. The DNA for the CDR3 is TGTGCCAGCAAAACGGGGCACACCGGGGAGCTGTTTTTT. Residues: CASKTGHTGELFF.

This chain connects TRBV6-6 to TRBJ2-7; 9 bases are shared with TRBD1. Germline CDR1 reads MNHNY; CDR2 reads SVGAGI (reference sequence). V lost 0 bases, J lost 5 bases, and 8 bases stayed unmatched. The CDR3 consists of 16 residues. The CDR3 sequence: CASSYSKDRGGNEQYF. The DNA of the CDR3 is TGTGCCAGCAGTTACTCGAAGGACAGGGGCGGTAACGAGCAGTACTTC.

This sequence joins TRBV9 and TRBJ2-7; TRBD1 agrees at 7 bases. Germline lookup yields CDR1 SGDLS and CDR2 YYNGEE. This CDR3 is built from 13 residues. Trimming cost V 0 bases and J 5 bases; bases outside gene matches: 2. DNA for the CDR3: TGTGCCAGCAGCGTAGCTAGGGGGCACGAGCAGTACTTC. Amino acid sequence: CASSVARGHEQYF.

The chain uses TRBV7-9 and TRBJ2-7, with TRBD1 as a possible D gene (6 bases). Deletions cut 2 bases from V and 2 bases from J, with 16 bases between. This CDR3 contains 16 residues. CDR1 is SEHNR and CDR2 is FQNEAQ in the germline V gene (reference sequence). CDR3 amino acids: CASSLITRGMTYEQYF. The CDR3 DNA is TGTGCCAGCAGCTTAATCACGAGGGGGATGACCTACGAGCAGTACTTC.

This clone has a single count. CDR3 nucleotide sequence: TGTGCCAGCAGCTCGCCGCGGGAGGTCCGCACAGATACGCAGTATTTT. Translation gives CASSSPREVRTDTQYF. The V and J genes are TRBV7-6 and TRBJ2-3; 8 positions agree with TRBD2. Germline V gene lookup returns CDR1 SGHVS and CDR2 FNYEAQ. The CDR3 is made up of 16 amino acids. V was pared by 4 bases and J by 1 base, with 7 bases of the junction left unmatched.

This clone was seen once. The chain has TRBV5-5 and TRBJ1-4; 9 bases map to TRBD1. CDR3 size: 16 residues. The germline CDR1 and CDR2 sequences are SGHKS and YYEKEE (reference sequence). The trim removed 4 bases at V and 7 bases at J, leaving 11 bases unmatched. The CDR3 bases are TGTGCCAGCAGCCCGGACTCCGGGACAGGGAGTGAAAAACTGTTTTTT. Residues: CASSPDSGTGSEKLFF.

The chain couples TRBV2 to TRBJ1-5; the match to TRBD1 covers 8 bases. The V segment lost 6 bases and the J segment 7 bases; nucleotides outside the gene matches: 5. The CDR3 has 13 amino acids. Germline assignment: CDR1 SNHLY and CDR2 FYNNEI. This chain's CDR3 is CASSGTGYQPQHF. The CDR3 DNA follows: TGTGCCAGCAGCGGGACAGGTTACCAGCCCCAGCATTTT.

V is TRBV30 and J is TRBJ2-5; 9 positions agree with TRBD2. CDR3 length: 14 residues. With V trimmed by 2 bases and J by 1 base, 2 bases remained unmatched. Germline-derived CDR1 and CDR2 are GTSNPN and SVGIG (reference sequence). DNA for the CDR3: TGTGCCTGGAGTATGACTAGCGGCCAAGAGACCCAGTACTTC. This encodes CAWSMTSGQETQYF.

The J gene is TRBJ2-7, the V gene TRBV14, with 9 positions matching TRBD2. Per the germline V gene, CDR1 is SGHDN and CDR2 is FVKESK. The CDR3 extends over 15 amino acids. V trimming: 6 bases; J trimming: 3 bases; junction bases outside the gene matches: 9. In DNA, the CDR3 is TGTGCCAGCAGACAGTCTAGCGGGGACCACTACGAGCAGTACTTC. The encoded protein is CASRQSSGDHYEQYF. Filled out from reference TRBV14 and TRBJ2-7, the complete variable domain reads EAGVTQFPSHSVIEKGQTVTLRCDPISGHDNLYWYRRVMGKEIKFLLHFVKESKQDESGMPNNRFLAERTGGTYSTLKVQPAELEDSGVYFCASRQSSGDHYEQYFGPGTRLTVT.

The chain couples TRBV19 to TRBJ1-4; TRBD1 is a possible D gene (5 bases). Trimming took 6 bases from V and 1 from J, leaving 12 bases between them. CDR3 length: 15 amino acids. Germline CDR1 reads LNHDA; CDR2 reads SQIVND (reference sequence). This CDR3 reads CASSRGVVTNEKLFF. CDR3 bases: TGTGCCAGTAGCCGAGGGGTCGTAACTAATGAAAAACTGTTTTTT.

CDR3 nucleotide sequence: TGTGCCAGCAGGAACCGGGGACAGGGGGACGAGCAGTACTTC. It yields the protein CASRNRGQGDEQYF. This rearrangement joins TRBV5-4 to TRBJ2-7, with 11 bases aligning to TRBD1. The CDR3 loop spans 14 amino acids. V shed 5 bases and J 5 bases; nucleotides not matched to a gene: 6. CDR1 SGHNT and CDR2 YYREEE come from the germline V gene (reference sequence).

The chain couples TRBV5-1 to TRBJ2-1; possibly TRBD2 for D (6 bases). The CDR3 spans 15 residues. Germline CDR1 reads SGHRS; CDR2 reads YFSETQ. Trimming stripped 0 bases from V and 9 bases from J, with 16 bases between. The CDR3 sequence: CASSLAFGGSFEQFF. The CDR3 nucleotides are TGCGCCAGCAGCTTGGCGTTTGGGGGGTCGTTTGAGCAGTTCTTC.

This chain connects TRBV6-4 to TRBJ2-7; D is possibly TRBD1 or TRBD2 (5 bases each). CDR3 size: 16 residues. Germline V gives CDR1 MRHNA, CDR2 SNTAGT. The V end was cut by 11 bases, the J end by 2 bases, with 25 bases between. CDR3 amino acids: CAPTQREGTLTYEQYF. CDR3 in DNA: TGTGCCCCAACTCAGAGAGAAGGGACCCTCACCTACGAGCAGTACTTC.